This TCR beta chain is drawn from a study of shared clonotypes between healthy human individuals. Germline loops: CDR1 MNHNS, CDR2 SASEGT. The J segment lost 4 bases and the V segment lost 8 bases, leaving 6 bases of the junction unmatched. CDR3 length: 13 residues. The repertoire was sequenced with immunoSEQ multiplex PCR; TCRdb's copy has only in-frame clones and lacks some. The data hold 950,000 to 1,100,000 clones, with approximately 80% observed a single time. The source material was memory CD4+ T cells from PBMCs. The sample's subset: CD45RA-negative fraction. The receptor was derived from a man aged 18-30 years in good health. Some clones in this sample may be carry-over from other donors' samples. The V and J genes are TRBV6-1 and TRBJ2-3, with 7 bases that match TRBD1. DNA for the CDR3: TGTGCCAGCGGGCACAGGGGAGCAGATACGCAGTATTTT. It translates to CASGHRGADTQYF.